The entry below gives a single T cell receptor (beta chain) sequence along with its context. This entry comes from a study of PD-1 blockade in classical Hodgkin lymphoma. Relapse after autologous stem cell transplantation occurred in every patient, and brentuximab vedotin exposure varied. The method was immunoSEQ multiplex PCR; TCRdb's version includes in-frame clones alone and lacks a portion of them. The sample holds some 60,000 clones, 80% to 90% seen once. The CDR3 runs to 17 residues. V gave up 0 bases and J gave up 0 bases; unmatched junction bases: 4. Germline V gene sequence: CDR1 LNHDA, CDR2 SQIVND (reference sequence).

The receptor was derived from a human donor with classical Hodgkin lymphoma. The chain recombines TRBV19 with TRBJ1-4, with 7 bases matching TRBD1. The sequencing here drew on peripheral blood mononuclear cells (PBMCs), taken at baseline. The DNA for the CDR3 is TGTGCCAGTAGTATAGATCTCGGACAGGCAACTAATGAAAAACTGTTTTTT. It specifies CASSIDLGQATNEKLFF.